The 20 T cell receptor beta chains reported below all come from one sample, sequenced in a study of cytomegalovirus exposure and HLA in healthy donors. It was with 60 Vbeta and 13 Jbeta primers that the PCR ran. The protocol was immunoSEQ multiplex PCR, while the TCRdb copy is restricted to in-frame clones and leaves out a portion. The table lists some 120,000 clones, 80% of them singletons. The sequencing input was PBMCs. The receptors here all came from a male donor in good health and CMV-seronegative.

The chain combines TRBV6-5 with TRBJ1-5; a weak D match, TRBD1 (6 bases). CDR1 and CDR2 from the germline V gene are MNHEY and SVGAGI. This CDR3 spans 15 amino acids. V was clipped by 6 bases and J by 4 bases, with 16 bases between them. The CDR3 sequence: CASRTGLGGNQPQHF. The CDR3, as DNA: TGTGCCAGCAGAACAGGGTTAGGAGGAAATCAGCCCCAGCATTTT.

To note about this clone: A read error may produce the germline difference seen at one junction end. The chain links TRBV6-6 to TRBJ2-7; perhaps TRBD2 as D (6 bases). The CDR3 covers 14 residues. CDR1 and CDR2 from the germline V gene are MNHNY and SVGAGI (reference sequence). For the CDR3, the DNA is TGTGCCAGCAGTTACGGGACTGAAGCCTACGAGCAGCACTTC. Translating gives CASSYGTEAYEQHF.

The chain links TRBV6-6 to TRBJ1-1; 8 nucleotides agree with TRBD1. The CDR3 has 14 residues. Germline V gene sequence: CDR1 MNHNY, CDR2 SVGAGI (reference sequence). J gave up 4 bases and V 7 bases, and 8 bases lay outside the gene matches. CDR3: CASIGTGGGTEAFF. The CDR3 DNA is TGTGCCAGCATCGGGACAGGAGGAGGCACTGAAGCTTTCTTT.

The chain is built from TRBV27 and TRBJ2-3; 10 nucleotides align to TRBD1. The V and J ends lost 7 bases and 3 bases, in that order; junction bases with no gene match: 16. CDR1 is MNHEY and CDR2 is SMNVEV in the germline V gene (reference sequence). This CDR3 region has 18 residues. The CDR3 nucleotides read TGTGCCAGCACTCCCCGGGACAGGGGTAGAGCGTGGACAGATACGCAGTATTTT. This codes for CASTPRDRGRAWTDTQYF.

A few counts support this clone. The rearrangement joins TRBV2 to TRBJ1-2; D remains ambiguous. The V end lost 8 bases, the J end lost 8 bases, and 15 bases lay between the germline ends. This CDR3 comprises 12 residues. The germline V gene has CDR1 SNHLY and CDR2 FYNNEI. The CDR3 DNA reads TGTGCCAGCCGCCAGCAGGAGGAAGGCTACACCTTC. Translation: CASRQQEEGYTF.

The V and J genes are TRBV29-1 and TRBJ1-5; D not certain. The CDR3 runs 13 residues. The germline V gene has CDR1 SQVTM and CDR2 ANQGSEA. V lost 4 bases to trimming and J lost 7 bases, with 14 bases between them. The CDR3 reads CSVGGVPGQPQHF. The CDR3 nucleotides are TGCAGCGTTGGCGGCGTTCCCGGCCAGCCCCAGCATTTT.

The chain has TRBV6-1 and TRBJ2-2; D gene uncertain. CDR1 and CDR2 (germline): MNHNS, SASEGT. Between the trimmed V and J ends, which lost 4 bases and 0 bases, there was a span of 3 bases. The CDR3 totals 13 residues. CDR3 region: CASSATNTGELFF. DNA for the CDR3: TGTGCCAGCAGTGCCACGAACACCGGGGAGCTGTTTTTT.

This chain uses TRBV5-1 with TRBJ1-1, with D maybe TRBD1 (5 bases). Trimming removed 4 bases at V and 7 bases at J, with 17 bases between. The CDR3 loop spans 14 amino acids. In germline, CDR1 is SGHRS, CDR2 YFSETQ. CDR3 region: CASSPPGKPGEAFF. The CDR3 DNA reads TGCGCCAGCAGCCCCCCAGGGAAGCCAGGTGAAGCTTTCTTT.

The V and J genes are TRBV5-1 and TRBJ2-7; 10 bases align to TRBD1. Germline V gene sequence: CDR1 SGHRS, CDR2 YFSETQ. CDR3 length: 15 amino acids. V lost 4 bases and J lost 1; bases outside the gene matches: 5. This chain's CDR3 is CASSQWTGGSYEQYF. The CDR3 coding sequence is TGCGCCAGCAGCCAGTGGACAGGGGGATCCTACGAGCAGTACTTC.

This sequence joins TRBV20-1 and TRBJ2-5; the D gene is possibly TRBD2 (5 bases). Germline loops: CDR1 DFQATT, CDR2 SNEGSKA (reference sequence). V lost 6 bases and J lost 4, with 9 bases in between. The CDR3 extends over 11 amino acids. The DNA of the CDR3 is TGCAGTGCCAGTGAGGGAGAGACCCAGTACTTC. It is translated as CSASEGETQYF.

The CDR3 sequence is CASGTLYTEAFF. CDR3 nucleotides: TGTGCCAGTGGGACTTTGTACACTGAAGCTTTCTTT. This chain links TRBV19 with TRBJ1-1; D may be TRBD1 (5 bases). The germline gives CDR1 LNHDA, CDR2 SQIVND (reference sequence). CDR3 length: 12 amino acids. V lost 8 bases and J 3 bases, leaving 10 bases between the germline ends.

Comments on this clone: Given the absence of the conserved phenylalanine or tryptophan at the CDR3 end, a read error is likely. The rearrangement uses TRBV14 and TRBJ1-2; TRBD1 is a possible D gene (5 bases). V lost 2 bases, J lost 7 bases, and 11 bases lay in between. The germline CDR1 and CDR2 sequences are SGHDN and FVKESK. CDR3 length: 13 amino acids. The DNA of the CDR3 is TGTGCCAGCAGCCAAAAACGGGGGTTTGGCTACACCTGC. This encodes CASSQKRGFGYTC.

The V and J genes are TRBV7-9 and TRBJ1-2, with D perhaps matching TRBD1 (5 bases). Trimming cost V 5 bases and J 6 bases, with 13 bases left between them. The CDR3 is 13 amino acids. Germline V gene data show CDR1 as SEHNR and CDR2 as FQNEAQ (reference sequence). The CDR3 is CASSQGAGNGYTF. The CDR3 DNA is TGTGCCAGCAGCCAGGGAGCGGGGAATGGCTACACCTTC.

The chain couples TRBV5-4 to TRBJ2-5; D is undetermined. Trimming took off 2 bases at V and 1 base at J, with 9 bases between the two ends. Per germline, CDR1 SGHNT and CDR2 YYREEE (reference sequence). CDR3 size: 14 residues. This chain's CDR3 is CASSFSRSQETQYF. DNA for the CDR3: TGTGCCAGCAGCTTTTCCCGGAGCCAAGAGACCCAGTACTTC.

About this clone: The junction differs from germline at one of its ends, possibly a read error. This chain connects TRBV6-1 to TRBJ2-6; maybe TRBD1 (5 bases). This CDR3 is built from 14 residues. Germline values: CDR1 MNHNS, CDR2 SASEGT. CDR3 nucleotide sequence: TGTGCCAGCAGTGGACACTCTGGGGCCAACGGCCTGACTTTC. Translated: CASSGHSGANGLTF.

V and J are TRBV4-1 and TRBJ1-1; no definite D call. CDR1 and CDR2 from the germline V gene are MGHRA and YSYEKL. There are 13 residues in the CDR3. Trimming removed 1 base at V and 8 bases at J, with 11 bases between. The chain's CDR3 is CASSQVAGGEAFF. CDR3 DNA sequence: TGCGCCAGCAGCCAAGTTGCAGGCGGGGAAGCTTTCTTT.

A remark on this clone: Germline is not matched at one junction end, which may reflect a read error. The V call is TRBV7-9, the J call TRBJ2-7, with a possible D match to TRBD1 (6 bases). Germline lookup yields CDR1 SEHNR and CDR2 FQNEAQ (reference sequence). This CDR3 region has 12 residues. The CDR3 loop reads CSSSHRDHEQYF. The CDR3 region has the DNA TGTTCCAGCAGCCACAGGGACCACGAGCAGTACTTC. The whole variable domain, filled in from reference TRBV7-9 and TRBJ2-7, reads DTGVSQNPRHKITKRGQNVTFRCDPISEHNRLYWYRQTLGQGPEFLTYFQNEAQLEKSRLLSDRFSAERPKGSFSTLEIQRTEQGDSAMYLCSSSHRDHEQYFGPGTRLTVT.

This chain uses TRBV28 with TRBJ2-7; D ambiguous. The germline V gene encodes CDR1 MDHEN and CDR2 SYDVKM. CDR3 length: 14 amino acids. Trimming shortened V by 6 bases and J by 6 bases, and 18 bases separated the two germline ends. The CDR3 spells CASSILTIASEQYF. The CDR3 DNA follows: TGTGCCAGCAGCATCCTAACCATAGCCTCCGAGCAGTACTTC.

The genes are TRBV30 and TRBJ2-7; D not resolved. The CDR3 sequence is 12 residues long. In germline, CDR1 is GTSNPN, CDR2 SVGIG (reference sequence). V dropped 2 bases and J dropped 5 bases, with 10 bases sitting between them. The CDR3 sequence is CAWSQLFDEQYF. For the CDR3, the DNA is TGTGCCTGGAGTCAGTTGTTCGACGAGCAGTACTTC. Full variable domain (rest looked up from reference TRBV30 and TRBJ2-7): SQTIHQWPATLVQPVGSPLSLECTVEGTSNPNLYWYRQAAGRGLQLLFYSVGIGQISSEVPQNLSASRPQDRQFILSSKKLLLSDSGFYLCAWSQLFDEQYFGPGTRLTVT.

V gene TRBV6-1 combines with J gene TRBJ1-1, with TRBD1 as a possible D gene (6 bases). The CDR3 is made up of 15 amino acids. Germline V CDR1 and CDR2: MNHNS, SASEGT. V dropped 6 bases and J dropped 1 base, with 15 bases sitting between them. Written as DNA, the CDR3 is TGTGCCAGCAGGGACAGAATCTGGGGGAACACTGAAGCTTTCTTT. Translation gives CASRDRIWGNTEAFF.